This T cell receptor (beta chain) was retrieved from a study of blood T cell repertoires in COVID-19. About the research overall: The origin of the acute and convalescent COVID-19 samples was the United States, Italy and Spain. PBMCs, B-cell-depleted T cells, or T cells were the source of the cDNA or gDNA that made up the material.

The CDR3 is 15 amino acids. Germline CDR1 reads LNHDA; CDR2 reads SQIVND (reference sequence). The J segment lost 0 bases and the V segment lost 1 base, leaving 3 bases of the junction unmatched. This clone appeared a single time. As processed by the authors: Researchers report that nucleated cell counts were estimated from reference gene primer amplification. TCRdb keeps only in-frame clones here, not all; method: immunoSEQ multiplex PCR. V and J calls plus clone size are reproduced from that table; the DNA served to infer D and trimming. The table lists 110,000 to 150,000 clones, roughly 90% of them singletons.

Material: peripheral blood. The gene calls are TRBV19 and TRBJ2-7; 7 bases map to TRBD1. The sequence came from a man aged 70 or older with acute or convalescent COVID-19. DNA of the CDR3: TGTGCCAGTAGTATAGTACAGGGGTCCTCCTACGAGCAGTACTTC. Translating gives CASSIVQGSSYEQYF.